Listed below are T cell receptor beta chains from one sample, sequenced in a study of T cell responses to AZD1222 COVID-19 vaccine. Assay used: immunoSEQ multiplex PCR; TCRdb lists only in-frame clones, some missing. The table shows about 120,000 clones, with 70% to 90% occurring only once. The sequencing used peripheral blood, collected 28 days after the second AZD1222 dose. These receptors all come from an adult who received the AZD1222 COVID-19 vaccine. Each CDR3 is given with its conserved first and last residue. The D gene is left open where the match is weak. Not all rows give a size; the values are once, few, many and, for expanded clones, a class.

.,TRBJ2-3,TRBV4-2,.,TGTGCCAGCAGCCAAGAGGTGACACTAGACGAGTCCACAGATACGCAGTATTTT,CASSQEVTLDESTDTQYF
TRBD1,TRBJ2-2,TRBV7-9,.,TGTGCCAGCAGCGGGGACAGGGGCGCGAACACCGGGGAGCTGTTTTTT,CASSGDRGANTGELFF
.,TRBJ2-1,TRBV6-1,.,TGTGCCAGCAGTGAATCAACTACCGAGCAGTTCTTC,CASSESTTEQFF
.,TRBJ1-5,TRBV19,.,TGTGCCAGTAGTGCTCGGGGGGCAACGGGACAGCCCCAGCATTTT,CASSARGATGQPQHF
.,TRBJ1-4,TRBV6-5,few,TGTGCCAGCAGCGGGGCTGGTAATGAAAAACTGTTTTTT,CASSGAGNEKLFF
.,TRBJ2-1,TRBV7-2,.,TGTGCCAGCAGCTGGGACGCTACGGGTAATCGTGAGCAGTTCTTC,CASSWDATGNREQFF
.,TRBJ1-3,TRBV19,.,TGTGCCAGTAGTATAGATTCATCCGGCTCCGGAAACACCATATATTTT,CASSIDSSGSGNTIYF
.,TRBJ2-7,TRBV5-1,once,TGCGCCAGCAGCAATCAGTACGAGCAGTACTTC,CASSNQYEQYF
.,TRBJ2-7,TRBV10-3,.,TGTGCCATCGGGGACTTCTACGAGCAGTACTTC,CAIGDFYEQYF
TRBD2,TRBJ2-5,TRBV7-2,.,TGTGCCAGCAGCTTACTCCTTAGGGCTAGCGGGGGGAAGACCCAGTACTTC,CASSLLLRASGGKTQYF
.,TRBJ1-3,TRBV28,.,TGTGCCAGCAGTTTCCCTACGGGGTCTGGGGGAAACACCATATATTTT,CASSFPTGSGGNTIYF
.,TRBJ2-3,TRBV9,.,TGTGCCAGCAGCGTAGACAGCTGGGTCGATACGCAGTATTTT,CASSVDSWVDTQYF
.,TRBJ1-2,TRBV30,.,TGTGCCTGGACGCGGGCGTTAGGCTATGGCTACACCTTC,CAWTRALGYGYTF
.,TRBJ2-2,TRBV19,.,TGTGCCACCGAAAGGGCCCTCACCGGGGAGCTGTTTTTT,CATERALTGELFF
.,TRBJ2-5,TRBV30,.,TGTGCCTGGAGTGTAGGGGAGGCCCAGTACTTC,CAWSVGEAQYF
TRBD1,TRBJ1-2,TRBV24-1,.,TGTGCCACCCGAGGACAGGGGGGTGGCTACACCTTC,CATRGQGGGYTF
TRBD1,TRBJ1-1,TRBV19,.,TGTGCCAGTAGCGAGGACAGGAAGAACACTGAAGCTTTCTTT,CASSEDRKNTEAFF
TRBD1,TRBJ2-1,TRBV2,.,TGTGCCAGCAGTGGACAGGGGCCCTACAATGAGCAGTTCTTC,CASSGQGPYNEQFF
.,TRBJ1-5,TRBV7-8,.,TGTGCCAGCAGCCTTAAACGGACAGGCAATCAGCCCCAGCATTTT,CASSLKRTGNQPQHF
.,TRBJ1-5,TRBV19,.,TGTGCCAGTAGTCCCCCGGGGGGAGACAATCAGCCCCAGCATTTT,CASSPPGGDNQPQHF
.,TRBJ1-2,TRBV7-8,.,TGTGCCAGCAGCGCCCGGGACTCTACCTATGGCTACACCTTC,CASSARDSTYGYTF
.,TRBJ1-1,TRBV11-2,few,TGTGCCAGCAGCTTAGTTACGGAGAACACTGAAGCTTTCTTT,CASSLVTENTEAFF
.,TRBJ2-6,TRBV7-9,.,TGTGCCAGCAGCCTTGGACACTCTGGGGCCAACGTCCTGACTTTC,CASSLGHSGANVLTF
TRBD1,TRBJ2-2,TRBV11-3,.,TGTGCCAGCAGCTTAGATAAAAGGACAGGGGGTCCCGGGGAGCTGTTTTTT,CASSLDKRTGGPGELFF
.,TRBJ1-1,TRBV29-1,.,TGCAGCGTTGCACAGGGCCAGCTTAACTTGGGCACTGAAGCTTTCTTT,CSVAQGQLNLGTEAFF
TRBD1,TRBJ2-1,TRBV4-1,.,TGCGCCAGCAGCCAGGGACAGTACAATGAGCAGTTCTTC,CASSQGQYNEQFF
TRBD2,TRBJ2-1,TRBV30,.,TGTGCCTGGAGTCTCCCGGGACTAGCGGCCTACAATGAGCAGTTCTTC,CAWSLPGLAAYNEQFF
.,TRBJ2-7,TRBV19,.,TGTGCCAGTACCGGACCCATCTACGAGCAGTACTTC,CASTGPIYEQYF
.,TRBJ1-2,TRBV2,.,TGTGCCAGCAGTGGGTCTGCATCTAACTATGGCTACACCTTC,CASSGSASNYGYTF
.,TRBJ1-2,TRBV2,.,TGTGCCAGCAGTGTTGGGGGTTACTATGGCTACACCTTC,CASSVGGYYGYTF
TRBD1,TRBJ2-7,TRBV18,.,TGTGCCAGCTCACCAACCGGGACAGCCGTTGGTGAGCAGTACTTC,CASSPTGTAVGEQYF
TRBD1,TRBJ1-6,TRBV19,.,TGTGCCAGTAGTTTCATAGCAGGGACAGGGTCCTCACCCCTCCACTTT,CASSFIAGTGSSPLHF
.,TRBJ1-1,TRBV7-9,.,TGTGCCAGCAGCTTAGGGGGGGTGACTGAAGCTTTCTTT,CASSLGGVTEAFF
TRBD1,TRBJ1-1,TRBV30,.,TGTGCCTGGGGACGGGACAGCAACACTGAAGCTTTCTTT,CAWGRDSNTEAFF
.,TRBJ2-2,TRBV3-1/TRBV3-2,.,TGTGCCAGCAGCCAAGGACGGACGAACACCGGGGAGCTGTTTTTT,CASSQGRTNTGELFF
TRBD1,TRBJ1-1,TRBV5-1,.,TGCGCCAGCAGCTCAATGGGGACAGGGCGATCCACTGAAGCTTTCTTT,CASSSMGTGRSTEAFF
.,TRBJ2-3,TRBV11-1,.,TGTGCCAGCAGCCCCCAACTTAGCACAGATACGCAGTATTTT,CASSPQLSTDTQYF
.,TRBJ1-5,TRBV4-1,once,TGCGCCAGCAGCGAAGGTTTGGTTCAGCCCCAGCATTTT,CASSEGLVQPQHF
.,TRBJ2-7,TRBV19,.,TGTGCCAGTAGTCCTCAGGCGACCACGTACGAGCAGTACTTC,CASSPQATTYEQYF
TRBD1,TRBJ1-6,TRBV30,.,TGTGCCTGGGAGACAGGGGGCAATAATTCACCCCTCCACTTT,CAWETGGNNSPLHF
.,TRBJ2-5,TRBV5-8,.,TGTGCCAGCAGCTTAGGGGCTGGCAACCTCCAGGAGACCCAGTACTTC,CASSLGAGNLQETQYF
TRBD1,TRBJ1-2,TRBV4-2,.,TGTGCCAGCAGCCAAGGGGGACAGGCCTATGGCTACACCTTC,CASSQGGQAYGYTF
.,TRBJ1-1,TRBV11-2,.,TGTGCCAGCAGCTTAGCGGGGGGCCCTGAAGCTTTCTTT,CASSLAGGPEAFF
.,TRBJ2-5,TRBV7-9,.,TGTGCCAGCAGCTTAAAAGGGACAGAGACCCAGTACTTC,CASSLKGTETQYF
.,TRBJ1-3,TRBV4-3,.,TGCGCCAGCAGCCAAGTGTGGGGGGCCTCAAACACCATATATTTT,CASSQVWGASNTIYF
.,TRBJ2-7,TRBV28,.,TGTGCCAGTGGGGGGTCCTACGAGCAGTACTTC,CASGGSYEQYF
.,TRBJ2-5,TRBV18,.,TGTGCCAGCTCACCGTGGGACAGCCGACTTGGGGGGGAGACCCAGTACTTC,CASSPWDSRLGGETQYF
TRBD1,TRBJ2-7,TRBV19,.,TGTGCCAGTAGTATTACAGGGGGCAGGGAGCAGTACTTC,CASSITGGREQYF
TRBD2,TRBJ2-7,TRBV4-2,.,TGTGCCAGCAGCCAAGATCAAGGCGGGAGACTCTACGAGCAGTACTTC,CASSQDQGGRLYEQYF